The 20 T cell receptor beta chains below were found in one sample sequenced in a study of tumor-infiltrating lymphocytes in oesophageal squamous cell carcinoma. TCRdb itself ran the PCR reads through MiXCR, one entry per CDR3 protein. The table lists 15,000 to 20,000 distinct CDR3 sequences, around 40% of them singletons. Sequenced input: blood. These receptor sequences come from a female donor with esophageal squamous cell carcinoma.

This clonotype has at least ten counts. The chain carries TRBV6-1 and TRBJ2-3; D unclear. The V gene's germline CDR1 is MNHNS and CDR2 SASEGT. V was trimmed by 6 bases and J by 0 bases, leaving 7 bases between them. CDR3 length equals 13 residues. CDR3 nucleotides: TGTGCCAGCAGGGAGTACAGCACAGATACGCAGTATTTT. This sequence encodes CASREYSTDTQYF.

The chain carries TRBV7-3 and TRBJ2-1; D is possibly TRBD2 (5 bases). V lost 5 bases and J 4 bases, leaving 12 bases between the germline ends. Germline CDR1 reads SGHTA; CDR2 reads FQGTGA. The CDR3 loop spans 14 amino acids. CDR3 coding DNA: TGTGCCAGCAGCCCCGATCGGACTTACAATGAGCAGTTCTTC. Translated: CASSPDRTYNEQFF.

This clonotype qualifies as medium-sized. The chain employs TRBV6-2 or TRBV6-3 and TRBJ2-1; D remains unclear. This CDR3 is 16 amino acids long. V lost 5 bases and J lost 2, with 16 bases in between. Germline lookup yields CDR1 MNHEY and CDR2 SVGEGT. For the CDR3, the DNA is TGTGCCAGCAGTCGCTTGGTAGGGATCACCTACAATGAGCAGTTCTTC. Translating it yields CASSRLVGITYNEQFF.

The chain couples TRBV7-2 to TRBJ2-7; tentatively, D is TRBD1 (6 bases). The CDR3 spans 14 residues. V was trimmed by 6 bases and J by 6 bases, leaving 18 bases between them. The germline gives CDR1 SGHTA, CDR2 FQGNSA. The CDR3 reads CASREGGRAGEQYF. The CDR3 DNA is TGTGCCAGCAGGGAAGGGGGACGGGCGGGCGAGCAGTACTTC.

The chain employs TRBV3-1 and TRBJ2-1, with 12 bases aligning to TRBD2. This CDR3 is 14 amino acids long. From germline, CDR1 is LGHDT and CDR2 YNNKEL (reference sequence). With V trimmed by 6 bases and J by 9 bases, 6 bases remained unmatched. The CDR3 reads CASSPGLAGTEQFF. The CDR3 region has the DNA TGTGCCAGCAGTCCCGGACTAGCGGGAACTGAGCAGTTCTTC.

This clonotype showed up just a few times. This chain uses TRBV7-8 with TRBJ2-5; unclear D gene. CDR3 length: 13 amino acids. Germline lookup yields CDR1 SGHVS and CDR2 FQNEAQ. The ends were cut back, 1 base at V and 2 bases at J, with 5 bases in the middle. CDR3 in DNA: TGTGCCAGCAGCTTAGTCTTACAAGAGACCCAGTACTTC. Its protein product is CASSLVLQETQYF.

This clonotype has at least ten counts. This chain joins TRBV18 and TRBJ2-1; TRBD2 matches at 12 bases. The CDR3 contains 16 residues. CDR1 and CDR2 (germline): KGHSH, LQKENI. V shed 0 bases, J shed 7 bases, and the junction held 4 bases outside the gene matches. As DNA, the CDR3 is TGTGCCAGCTCACCACCCGGGACTAGCGGGCTTAATGAGCAGTTCTTC. Its protein is CASSPPGTSGLNEQFF.

With regard to this clonotype: A much bigger clone sits one base away, suggesting this may be a read error. The gene calls are TRBV4-2 and TRBJ2-5, with 9 positions matching TRBD1. The DNA end lines up better with TRBJ2-1; the J call may be wrong. Germline V gene lookup returns CDR1 LGHNA and CDR2 YNFKEQ. The CDR3 contains 15 residues. The CDR3 DNA sequence: TGTGCCAGCAGCCAAGCCGGGACAGGGAAGGGCGAGCAGTTCTTC. Its protein is CASSQAGTGKGEQFF.

This clonotype was detected ten times or more. V gene TRBV28 combines with J gene TRBJ2-5; weak D call: TRBD2 (6 bases). The CDR3 contains 13 residues. Trimming shortened V by 8 bases and J by 4 bases, and 14 bases separated the two germline ends. Germline loops: CDR1 MDHEN, CDR2 SYDVKM. This CDR3 reads CASHGQGGETQYF. The CDR3 nucleotides read TGTGCCAGCCACGGTCAGGGAGGAGAGACCCAGTACTTC. The variable domain in full, with the rest retrieved from reference TRBV28 and TRBJ2-5, is DVKVTQSSRYLVKRTGEKVFLECVQDMDHENMFWYRQDPGLGLRLIYFSYDVKMKEKGDIPEGYSVSREKKERFSLILESASTNQTSMYLCASHGQGGETQYFGPGTRLLVL.

This clonotype was seen more than once but under ten times. Since a much larger clone is just one base distant, this may be a read error. The chain carries TRBV7-2 and TRBJ2-5; 11 bases match TRBD2. V trimming: 5 bases; J trimming: 11 bases; junction bases outside the gene matches: 13. Germline loops: CDR1 SGHTA, CDR2 FQGNSA. This CDR3 spans 15 amino acids. CDR3 sequence (DNA): TGTGCCAGCAGCACCCGGACTAGCGGGTACAATGAGCAGTACTTC. Protein sequence: CASSTRTSGYNEQYF.

The genes are TRBV7-6 and TRBJ2-1; 9 bases map to TRBD1. The CDR3 loop spans 14 amino acids. Germline lookup yields CDR1 SGHVS and CDR2 FNYEAQ. The junction had 9 bases not matched to a gene; V was cut back by 5 bases and J by 10 bases. The CDR3 DNA follows: TGTGCCAGCAGCCAAGGGGGGACAGGGCGAGAGCAGTTCTTC. Its translation is CASSQGGTGREQFF.

This clonotype was detected only a few times. The genes are TRBV7-2 and TRBJ2-1; 7 bases are shared with TRBD2. The junction had 11 bases not matched to a gene; V was cut back by 4 bases and J by 11 bases. The V gene's germline CDR1 is SGHTA and CDR2 FQGNSA. This CDR3 has 14 residues. The CDR3, as DNA: TGTGCCAGCAGCTACTCCGGGACTACACAGAAGCAGTTCTTC. It codes for CASSYSGTTQKQFF. The entire variable domain, with the rest obtained from reference TRBV7-2 and TRBJ2-1, is as follows: GAGVSQSPSNKVTEKGKDVELRCDPISGHTALYWYRQSLGQGLEFLIYFQGNSAPDKSGLPSDRFSAERTGGSVSTLTIQRTQQEDSAVYLCASSYSGTTQKQFFGPGTRLTVL.

J is TRBJ2-5 and V is TRBV6-5; the match to TRBD1 covers 7 bases. The J call may be mistaken, given a closer DNA end match to TRBJ2-1. Germline V lookup: CDR1 MNHEY, CDR2 SVGAGI. This CDR3 contains 16 residues. In DNA, the CDR3 is TGTGCCAGCAGTTCCCGACAGGGATTCACTCTTAATGAGCAGTTCTTC. Protein: CASSSRQGFTLNEQFF.

The chain has TRBV28 and TRBJ2-4, with D unresolved. The CDR3 is made up of 13 amino acids. Trimming took 2 bases from V and 4 from J, leaving 6 bases between them. CDR1 MDHEN and CDR2 SYDVKM come from the germline V gene. The CDR3 nucleotides read TGTGCCAGCAGTTTACGCCAGAAAAACATTCAGTACTTC. Amino acid sequence: CASSLRQKNIQYF. Supplemented by reference TRBV28 and TRBJ2-4, the full variable domain reads DVKVTQSSRYLVKRTGEKVFLECVQDMDHENMFWYRQDPGLGLRLIYFSYDVKMKEKGDIPEGYSVSREKKERFSLILESASTNQTSMYLCASSLRQKNIQYFGAGTRLSVL.

This clonotype came up many times. The chain has TRBV6-2 or TRBV6-3 and TRBJ2-7; 7 nucleotides agree with TRBD2. After removal of 6 bases from V and 3 bases from J, the junction contained 2 bases not matched to a gene. CDR3 size: 12 residues. Germline V lookup: CDR1 MNHEY, CDR2 SVGEGT. CDR3 DNA sequence: TGTGCCAGCAGCTGGACTAGCTACGAGCAGTACTTC. This codes for CASSWTSYEQYF.

This chain connects TRBV7-6 to TRBJ2-5; 9 nucleotides agree with TRBD2. Unmatched junction bases numbered 9, after V lost 0 bases and J lost 4 bases. This CDR3 has 17 amino acids. Germline CDR1 reads SGHVS; CDR2 reads FNYEAQ. The CDR3 DNA follows: TGTGCCAGCAGCTTAGCGACTATAGCGGGAGTTCGAGAGACCCAGTACTTC. Protein: CASSLATIAGVRETQYF.

The chain combines TRBV12-3 or TRBV12-4 with TRBJ2-5; D remains ambiguous. The J call is in doubt because the DNA end fits TRBJ2-7 better. CDR3 size: 11 residues. Here the CDR3 DNA reads TGTGCCAGCAGTTTCGGCTACGAGCAGTACTTC. This encodes CASSFGYEQYF.

The V gene is TRBV4-1, the J gene TRBJ1-4; 7 bases align to TRBD1. The CDR3 runs 15 residues. V was pared by 6 bases and J by 8 bases, with 12 bases of the junction left unmatched. Germline CDR1 MGHRA, CDR2 YSYEKL. CDR3 bases: TGCGCCAGCAGTTCAATAAGACAGGGACACGAAAAACTGTTTTTT. This codes for CASSSIRQGHEKLFF.

The chain carries TRBV9 and TRBJ1-6, with 9 bases matching TRBD1. The CDR3 loop spans 15 amino acids. CDR1 SGDLS and CDR2 YYNGEE come from the germline V gene. V shed 3 bases, J shed 4 bases, and the junction held 2 bases outside the gene matches. The CDR3 DNA reads as TGTGCCAGCAGCGGGGGGACAGGGTATAATTCACCCCTCCACTTT. The encoded protein is CASSGGTGYNSPLHF.

The rearrangement uses TRBV6-1 and TRBJ2-5; D is perhaps TRBD2 (6 bases). Germline-derived CDR1 and CDR2 are MNHNS and SASEGT. CDR3 length: 15 amino acids. V dropped 0 bases and J dropped 2 bases, with 10 bases sitting between them. The CDR3 DNA follows: TGTGCCAGCAGTGAAGCGGTCGGGGGACAAGAGACCCAGTACTTC. Residues: CASSEAVGGQETQYF.